One sample yielded the 15 T cell receptor beta chains listed below, sequenced in a study of CD8+ T cells in alopecia areata. Reverse transcription of extracted RNA yielded cDNA, which provided the sequencing template. Sequencing was performed with immunoSEQ multiplex PCR; in TCRdb, only in-frame clones are kept and a portion is missing. Of 120,000 or so clones in the sample, approximately 57% were seen once. The treatment is: oral pan-JAK inhibitor, 5-10 mg twice daily. The sample in question was CD4+ T cells sorted from blood, obtained at week 4, from a patient treated with tofacitinib. The receptors derive from a human donor with alopecia areata.

The genes are TRBV5-6 and TRBJ1-6; D remains unclear. The V end lost 1 base, the J end lost 6 bases, and 11 bases lay between the germline ends. The CDR3 consists of 15 residues. Germline V gene data show CDR1 as SGHDT and CDR2 as YYEEEE. The CDR3 sequence is CASSLQRKPNSPLHF. The CDR3 DNA reads as TGTGCCAGCAGCTTGCAGAGGAAACCTAATTCACCCCTCCACTTT.

Points on this clone: The junction and the germline gene differ at one end; a read error may be behind it. CDR3 bases: TGTGCCAGCAGCTTAGAAAATTCGAGACAGAATCGGCCCCAGCATTTT. Its protein product is CASSLENSRQNRPQHF. This chain uses TRBV7-2 with TRBJ1-5; TRBD1 is a possible D gene (5 bases). The CDR3 runs to 16 residues. Germline assignment: CDR1 SGHTA and CDR2 FQGNSA.

The V and J genes are TRBV29-1 and TRBJ2-1; 9 nucleotides align to TRBD1. The germline CDR1 and CDR2 sequences are SQVTM and ANQGSEA. The junction had 9 bases not matched to a gene; V was cut back by 7 bases and J by 8 bases. This CDR3 is 13 amino acids long. CDR3 nucleotide sequence: TGCAGCGGATGGGGACAGGGCAACCATGAGCAGTTCTTC. This codes for CSGWGQGNHEQFF.

The genes are TRBV10-3 and TRBJ2-1; maybe TRBD2 (6 bases). V was cut by 11 bases and J by 3 bases, with 14 bases left in between. Germline CDR1 reads ENHRY; CDR2 reads SYGVKD. This CDR3 is 13 amino acids long. Written as DNA, the CDR3 is TGTGCCGTCTGGGGCGGGGACTACAATGAGCAGTTCTTC. Protein sequence: CAVWGGDYNEQFF.

This clone was found once. V and J are TRBV9 and TRBJ1-4; 8 positions match TRBD1. V gave up 4 bases and J gave up 7 bases; unmatched junction bases: 9. Germline V gene data show CDR1 as SGDLS and CDR2 as YYNGEE. The CDR3 runs 15 residues. In DNA form, the CDR3 reads TGTGCCAGCAGCATCCGGACAGGGTTTGGTGAAAAACTGTTTTTT. Its translation is CASSIRTGFGEKLFF. Full variable domain (remainder filled in from reference TRBV9 and TRBJ1-4): DSGVTQTPKHLITATGQRVTLRCSPRSGDLSVYWYQQSLDQGLQFLIQYYNGEERAKGNILERFSAQQFPDLHSELNLSSLELGDSALYFCASSIRTGFGEKLFFGSGTQLSVL.

The count of this clone is one. V and J are TRBV6-1 and TRBJ2-7; no definite D call. Per germline, CDR1 MNHNS and CDR2 SASEGT. The CDR3 spans 13 residues. The ends were cut back, 0 bases at V and 2 bases at J, with 5 bases in the middle. The CDR3 is CASSEARTYEQYF. Here the CDR3 DNA reads TGTGCCAGCAGTGAAGCGCGGACCTACGAGCAGTACTTC.

This clone was seen a handful of times. J is TRBJ1-5 and V is TRBV27; no reliable D call. Germline CDR1 MNHEY, CDR2 SMNVEV (reference sequence). The V end was cut by 5 bases, the J end by 8 bases, with 10 bases between. The CDR3 totals 12 residues. The DNA for the CDR3 is TGTGCCAGCAGTCGACCGGGTGAGCCCCAGCATTTT. Protein sequence: CASSRPGEPQHF.

Of note for this clone: This sample also contains other DNA sequences that code for the same CDR3. This chain links TRBV2 with TRBJ2-5, with D possibly TRBD2 on 6 matching bases. V dropped 6 bases and J dropped 5 bases, with 10 bases sitting between them. From germline, CDR1 is SNHLY and CDR2 FYNNEI. The CDR3 is 12 residues long. CDR3 DNA sequence: TGTGCCAGCAGCGATCGGGGGGAGACCCAGTACTTC. This codes for CASSDRGETQYF.

The gene calls are TRBV14 and TRBJ2-4; no clear D. The CDR3 covers 12 residues. Deletions cut 2 bases from V and 2 bases from J, with 1 base between. In germline, CDR1 is SGHDN, CDR2 FVKESK. CDR3 bases: TGTGCCAGCAGCCAATCCAAAAACATTCAGTACTTC. It is translated as CASSQSKNIQYF.

This clone has only a few counts. The chain is built from TRBV25-1 and TRBJ2-4, with D possibly being TRBD2 (5 bases). Trimming took off 1 base at V and 8 bases at J, with 15 bases between the two ends. Germline V gene data show CDR1 as MGHDK and CDR2 as SYGVNS. The CDR3 spans 15 residues. This chain's CDR3 is CASSESIGNYDIQYF. The CDR3 DNA is TGTGCCAGCAGTGAATCGATCGGGAACTACGACATTCAGTACTTC.

The rearrangement uses TRBV29-1 and TRBJ2-3; D ambiguous. The CDR3 totals 13 residues. Germline V gene sequence: CDR1 SQVTM, CDR2 ANQGSEA. V shed 7 bases and J shed 0 bases, with 11 bases lying between them. The CDR3 here is CSGFTTSTDTQYF. CDR3 DNA: TGCAGCGGATTTACCACTAGCACAGATACGCAGTATTTT.

The chain recombines TRBV7-2 with TRBJ2-5; 13 bases align to TRBD2. V was pared by 6 bases and J by 0 bases, with 13 bases of the junction left unmatched. The CDR3 has 19 amino acids. Germline V gives CDR1 SGHTA, CDR2 FQGNSA. The CDR3 region is CASRVPGLAGIDYQETQYF. The CDR3 DNA follows: TGTGCCAGCAGAGTACCGGGACTAGCGGGGATAGACTACCAAGAGACCCAGTACTTC.

This chain's CDR3 is CSAGLAGVTYNEQFF. DNA of the CDR3: TGCAGCGCCGGACTAGCGGGAGTTACCTACAATGAGCAGTTCTTC. The chain recombines TRBV29-1 with TRBJ2-1; TRBD2 aligns across 13 bases. The CDR3 totals 15 residues. CDR1 is SQVTM and CDR2 is ANQGSEA in the germline V gene. V was pared by 7 bases and J by 2 bases, with 5 bases of the junction left unmatched.

This clone was picked up a small number of times. This chain joins TRBV5-1 and TRBJ2-3; D perhaps matches TRBD2 (6 bases). Germline assignment: CDR1 SGHRS and CDR2 YFSETQ. The CDR3 is made up of 16 amino acids. V lost 1 base to trimming and J lost 7 bases, with 19 bases between them. The CDR3 loop reads CASSLFGGVREYTQYF. CDR3 DNA: TGCGCCAGCAGCTTGTTCGGCGGGGTCCGAGAATATACGCAGTATTTT.

The genes are TRBV5-1 and TRBJ1-4; perhaps TRBD1 as D (5 bases). Per the germline V gene, CDR1 is SGHRS and CDR2 is YFSETQ. This CDR3 contains 15 residues. Trimming removed 1 base at V and 1 base at J, with 8 bases between. The CDR3: CASSLYGQTNEKLFF. As DNA, the CDR3 is TGCGCCAGCAGCTTGTACGGACAAACTAATGAAAAACTGTTTTTT.